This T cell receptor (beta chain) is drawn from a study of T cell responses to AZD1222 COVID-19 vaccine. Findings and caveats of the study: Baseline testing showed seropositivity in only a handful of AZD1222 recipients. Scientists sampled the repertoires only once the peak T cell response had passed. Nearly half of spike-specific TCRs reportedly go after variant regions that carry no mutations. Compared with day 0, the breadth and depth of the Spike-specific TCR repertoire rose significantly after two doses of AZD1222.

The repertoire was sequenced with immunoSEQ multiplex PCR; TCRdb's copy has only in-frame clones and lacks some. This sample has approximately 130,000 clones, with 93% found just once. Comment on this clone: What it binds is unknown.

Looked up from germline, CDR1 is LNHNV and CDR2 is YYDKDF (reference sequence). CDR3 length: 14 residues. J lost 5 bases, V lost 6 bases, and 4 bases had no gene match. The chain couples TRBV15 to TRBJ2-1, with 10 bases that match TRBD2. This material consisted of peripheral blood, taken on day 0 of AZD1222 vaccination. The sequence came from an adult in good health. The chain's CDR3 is CATRPGLADNEQFF. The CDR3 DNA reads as TGTGCCACCAGACCCGGACTAGCGGACAATGAGCAGTTCTTC.